Shown below are 7 T cell receptor beta chains from a single sample sequenced in a study of cytomegalovirus exposure and HLA in healthy donors. PCR used 60 Vbeta primers and 13 Jbeta primers. Sequencing used immunoSEQ multiplex PCR; TCRdb keeps in-frame clones, though not all of them. The sample carries 90,000 to 110,000 clones, around 80% recorded once. The sequencing sample was made of PBMCs. The receptors here all came from a man aged 40-49 years in good health and CMV-seropositive.

A note on this clone: Different DNA sequences within this sample yield the same CDR3. This chain links TRBV6-6 with TRBJ1-5; 7 bases are a match to TRBD1. Germline V gives CDR1 MNHNY, CDR2 SVGAGI (reference sequence). V lost 2 bases, J lost 10 bases, and 8 bases stayed unmatched. This CDR3 spans 14 amino acids. CDR3 region: CASSYTIRDRPQHF. Here the CDR3 DNA reads TGTGCCAGCAGTTACACAATCCGGGACAGACCCCAGCATTTT.

CDR3: CASSTTVPGQGNQPQHF. The CDR3 coding sequence is TGTGCCAGCAGCACCACCGTCCCGGGACAGGGAAATCAGCCCCAGCATTTT. The V gene is TRBV5-4, the J gene TRBJ1-5; TRBD1 matches at 9 bases. CDR1 is SGHNT and CDR2 is YYREEE in the germline V gene (reference sequence). This CDR3 contains 17 residues. Germline trimming cut 4 bases from V and 4 bases from J; bases unmatched to any gene: 12.

The chain combines TRBV28 with TRBJ1-2; the D gene is possibly TRBD1 (6 bases). Germline values: CDR1 MDHEN, CDR2 SYDVKM. Deletions cut 3 bases from V and 4 bases from J, with 12 bases between. The CDR3 extends over 14 amino acids. In DNA form, the CDR3 reads TGTGCCAGCAGTTTTAGGACAGTTCCCTATGGCTACACCTTC. Its translation is CASSFRTVPYGYTF.

The J gene is TRBJ1-2, the V gene TRBV6-6, with unresolved D. CDR1 and CDR2 from the germline V gene are MNHNY and SVGAGI (reference sequence). V was pared by 2 bases and J by 4 bases, with 11 bases between. This CDR3 contains 14 residues. CDR3 loop: CASSYPTGGYGYTF. The DNA of the CDR3 is TGTGCCAGCAGTTACCCCACCGGTGGCTATGGCTACACCTTC.

About this clone: The sample carries other DNA sequences with the same CDR3. This chain connects TRBV18 to TRBJ2-1; 8 positions match TRBD2. V dropped 6 bases and J dropped 9; count of bases not matched to a gene: 13. The CDR3 has 15 amino acids. From germline, CDR1 is KGHSH and CDR2 LQKENI. CDR3 sequence reads: CASSPRGGALFEQFF. CDR3 nucleotides: TGTGCCAGCTCGCCTCGGGGGGGGGCATTGTTTGAGCAGTTCTTC. Looking up the rest from reference TRBV18 and TRBJ2-1 gives the full variable domain: NAGVMQNPRHLVRRRGQEARLRCSPMKGHSHVYWYRQLPEEGLKFMVYLQKENIIDESGMPKERFSAEFPKEGPSILRIQQVVRGDSAAYFCASSPRGGALFEQFFGPGTRLTVL.

The rearrangement uses TRBV7-6 and TRBJ2-2; 7 bases map to TRBD1. This CDR3 comprises 14 residues. The V segment lost 5 bases and the J segment 6 bases; nucleotides outside the gene matches: 6. CDR1 is SGHVS and CDR2 is FNYEAQ in the germline V gene. This chain's CDR3 is CASSLRQGAGELFF. The CDR3 nucleotides are TGTGCCAGCAGCCTTAGACAGGGTGCCGGGGAGCTGTTTTTT.

This sequence joins TRBV7-2 and TRBJ1-1, with D tentatively TRBD1 (5 bases). The CDR3 loop spans 15 amino acids. Trimming cost V 6 bases and J 1 base, with 15 bases left between them. CDR1 SGHTA and CDR2 FQGNSA come from the germline V gene. The CDR3: CASRSGRVRNTEAFF. In DNA form, the CDR3 reads TGTGCCAGCAGGTCAGGCAGGGTCCGGAACACTGAAGCTTTCTTT.